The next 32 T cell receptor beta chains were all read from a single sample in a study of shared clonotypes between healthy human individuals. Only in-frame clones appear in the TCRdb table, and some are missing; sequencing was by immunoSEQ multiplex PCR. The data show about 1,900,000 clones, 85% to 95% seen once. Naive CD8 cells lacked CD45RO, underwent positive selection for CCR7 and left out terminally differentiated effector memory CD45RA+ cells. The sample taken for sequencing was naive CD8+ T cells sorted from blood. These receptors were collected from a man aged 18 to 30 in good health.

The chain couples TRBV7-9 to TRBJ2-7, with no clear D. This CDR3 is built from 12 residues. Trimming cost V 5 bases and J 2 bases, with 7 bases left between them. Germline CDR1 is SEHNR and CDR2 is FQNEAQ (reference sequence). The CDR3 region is CASSPNTYEQYF. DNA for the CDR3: TGTGCCAGCAGCCCCAATACCTACGAGCAGTACTTC.

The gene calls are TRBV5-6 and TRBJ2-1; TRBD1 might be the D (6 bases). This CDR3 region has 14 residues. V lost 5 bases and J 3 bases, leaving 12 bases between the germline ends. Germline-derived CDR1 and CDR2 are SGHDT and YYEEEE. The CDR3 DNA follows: TGTGCCAGCAGAAGCGGACAGAGCTACAATGAGCAGTTCTTC. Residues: CASRSGQSYNEQFF.

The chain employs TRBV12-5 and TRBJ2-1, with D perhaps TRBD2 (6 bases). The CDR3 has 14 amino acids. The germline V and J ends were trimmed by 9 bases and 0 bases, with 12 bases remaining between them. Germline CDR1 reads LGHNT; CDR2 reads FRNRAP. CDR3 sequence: CASAVSGSYNEQFF. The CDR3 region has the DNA TGTGCTAGCGCCGTTAGCGGCTCCTACAATGAGCAGTTCTTC.

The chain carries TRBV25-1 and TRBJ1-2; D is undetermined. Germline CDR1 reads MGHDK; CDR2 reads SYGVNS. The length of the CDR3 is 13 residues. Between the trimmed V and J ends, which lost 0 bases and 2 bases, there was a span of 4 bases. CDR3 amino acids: CASSEYSNYGYTF. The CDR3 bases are TGTGCCAGCAGTGAATATAGCAACTATGGCTACACCTTC.

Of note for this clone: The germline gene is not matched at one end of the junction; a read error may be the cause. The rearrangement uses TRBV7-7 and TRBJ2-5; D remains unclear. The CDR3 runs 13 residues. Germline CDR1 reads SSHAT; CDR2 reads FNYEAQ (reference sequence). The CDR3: CASSPDNQETQYF. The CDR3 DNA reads TGTGCTAGCAGCCCCGACAACCAAGAGACCCAGTACTTC.

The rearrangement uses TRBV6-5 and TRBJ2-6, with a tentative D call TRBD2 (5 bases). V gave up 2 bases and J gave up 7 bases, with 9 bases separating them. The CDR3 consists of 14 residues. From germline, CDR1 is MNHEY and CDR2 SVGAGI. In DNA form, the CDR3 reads TGTGCCAGCAGTTACGGAGGTACAGCCAACGTCCTGACTTTC. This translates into CASSYGGTANVLTF.

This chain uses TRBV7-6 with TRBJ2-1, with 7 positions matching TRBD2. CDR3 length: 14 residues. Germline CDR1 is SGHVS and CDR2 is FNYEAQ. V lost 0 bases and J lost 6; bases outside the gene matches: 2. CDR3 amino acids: CASSLAPGGNEQFF. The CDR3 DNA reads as TGTGCCAGCAGCTTAGCCCCGGGAGGCAATGAGCAGTTCTTC.

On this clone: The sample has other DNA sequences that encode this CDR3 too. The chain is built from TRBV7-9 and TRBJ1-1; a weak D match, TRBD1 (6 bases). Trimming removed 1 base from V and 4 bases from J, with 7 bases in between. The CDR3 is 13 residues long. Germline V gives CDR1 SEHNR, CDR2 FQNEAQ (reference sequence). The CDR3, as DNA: TGTGCCAGCAGCTTAGAAGGGGGCACTGAAGCTTTCTTT. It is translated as CASSLEGGTEAFF.

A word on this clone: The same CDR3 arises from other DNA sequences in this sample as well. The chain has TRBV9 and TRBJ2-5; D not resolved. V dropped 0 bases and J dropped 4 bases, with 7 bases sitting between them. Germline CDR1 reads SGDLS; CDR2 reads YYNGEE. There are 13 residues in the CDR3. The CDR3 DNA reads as TGTGCCAGCAGCGTAGACTCGGGAGAGACCCAGTACTTC. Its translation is CASSVDSGETQYF.

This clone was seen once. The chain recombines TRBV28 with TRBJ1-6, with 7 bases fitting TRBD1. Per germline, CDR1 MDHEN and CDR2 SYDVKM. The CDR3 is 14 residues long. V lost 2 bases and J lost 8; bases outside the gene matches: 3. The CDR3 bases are TGTGCCAGCAGTTTACGGGACAGAGATTCACCCCTCCACTTT. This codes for CASSLRDRDSPLHF.

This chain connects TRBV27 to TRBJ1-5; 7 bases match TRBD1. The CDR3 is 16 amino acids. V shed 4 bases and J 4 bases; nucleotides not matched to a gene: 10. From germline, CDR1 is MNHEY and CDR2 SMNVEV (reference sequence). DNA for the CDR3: TGTGCCAGCAGTTCTTACGTCACAGGGGTTAATCAGCCCCAGCATTTT. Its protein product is CASSSYVTGVNQPQHF.

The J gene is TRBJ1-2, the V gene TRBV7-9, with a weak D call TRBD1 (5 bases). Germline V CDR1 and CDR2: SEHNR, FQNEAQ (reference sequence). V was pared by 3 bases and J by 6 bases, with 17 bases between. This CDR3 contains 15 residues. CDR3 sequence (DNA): TGTGCCAGCAGCTTTGGGGCAGTTCGGGTGCATGGCTACACCTTC. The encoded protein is CASSFGAVRVHGYTF.

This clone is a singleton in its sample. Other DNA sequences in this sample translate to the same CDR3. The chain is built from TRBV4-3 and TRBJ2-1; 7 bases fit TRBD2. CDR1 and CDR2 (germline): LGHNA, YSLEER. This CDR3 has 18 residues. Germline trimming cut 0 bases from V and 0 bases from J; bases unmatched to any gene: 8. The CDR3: CASSQEGVAGSSYNEQFF. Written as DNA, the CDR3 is TGCGCCAGCAGCCAAGAAGGCGTAGCGGGTAGCTCCTACAATGAGCAGTTCTTC.

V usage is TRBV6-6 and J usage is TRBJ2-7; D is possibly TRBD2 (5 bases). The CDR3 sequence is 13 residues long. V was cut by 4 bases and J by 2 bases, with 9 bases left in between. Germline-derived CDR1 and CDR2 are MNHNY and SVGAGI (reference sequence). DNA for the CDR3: TGTGCCAGCAGTTCGGACGGGACCTACGAGCAGTACTTC. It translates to CASSSDGTYEQYF.

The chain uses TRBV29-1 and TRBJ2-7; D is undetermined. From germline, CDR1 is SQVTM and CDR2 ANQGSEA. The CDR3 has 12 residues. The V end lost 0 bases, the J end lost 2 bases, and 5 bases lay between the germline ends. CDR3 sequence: CSVEETAYEQYF. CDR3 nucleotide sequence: TGCAGCGTTGAAGAGACGGCCTACGAGCAGTACTTC.

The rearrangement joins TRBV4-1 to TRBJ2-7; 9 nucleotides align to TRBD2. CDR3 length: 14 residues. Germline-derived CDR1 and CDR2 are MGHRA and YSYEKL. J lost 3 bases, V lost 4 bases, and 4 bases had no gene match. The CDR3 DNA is TGCGCCAGCAGCCGATGGACTAGCGACTACGAGCAGTACTTC. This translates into CASSRWTSDYEQYF.

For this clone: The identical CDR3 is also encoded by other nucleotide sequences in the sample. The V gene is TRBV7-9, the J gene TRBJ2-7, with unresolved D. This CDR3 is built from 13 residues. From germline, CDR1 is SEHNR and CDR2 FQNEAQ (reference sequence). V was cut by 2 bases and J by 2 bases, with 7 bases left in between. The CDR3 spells CASSLTSAYEQYF. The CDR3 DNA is TGTGCCAGCAGCTTAACTTCCGCCTACGAGCAGTACTTC.

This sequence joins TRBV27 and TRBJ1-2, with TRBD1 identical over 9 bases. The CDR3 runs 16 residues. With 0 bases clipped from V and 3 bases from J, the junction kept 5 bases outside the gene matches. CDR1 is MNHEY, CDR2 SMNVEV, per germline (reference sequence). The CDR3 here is CASSLSRTGAYYGYTF. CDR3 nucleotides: TGTGCCAGCAGTTTATCACGGACAGGGGCCTACTATGGCTACACCTTC.

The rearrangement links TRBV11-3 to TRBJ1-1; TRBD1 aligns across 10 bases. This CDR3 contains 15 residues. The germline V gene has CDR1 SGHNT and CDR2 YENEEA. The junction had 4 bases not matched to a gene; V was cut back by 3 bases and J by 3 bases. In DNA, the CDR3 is TGTGCCAGCAGCTTCGCGGGACAGGGGTACACTGAAGCTTTCTTT. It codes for CASSFAGQGYTEAFF.

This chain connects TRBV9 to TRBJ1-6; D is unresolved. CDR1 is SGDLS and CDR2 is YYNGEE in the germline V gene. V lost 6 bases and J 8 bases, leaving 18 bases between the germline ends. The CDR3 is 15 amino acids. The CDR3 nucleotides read TGTGCCAGCACCCCTTTTGGGGATTTCGATTCACCCCTCCACTTT. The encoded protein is CASTPFGDFDSPLHF.

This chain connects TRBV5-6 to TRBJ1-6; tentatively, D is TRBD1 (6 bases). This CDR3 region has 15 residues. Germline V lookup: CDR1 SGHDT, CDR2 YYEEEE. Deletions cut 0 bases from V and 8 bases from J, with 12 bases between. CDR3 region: CASSLELEGDSPLHF. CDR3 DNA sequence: TGTGCCAGCAGCTTGGAGTTGGAGGGGGATTCACCCCTCCACTTT. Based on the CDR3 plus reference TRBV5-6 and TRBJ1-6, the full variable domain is DAGVTQSPTHLIKTRGQQVTLRCSPKSGHDTVSWYQQALGQGPQFIFQYYEEEERQRGNFPDRFSGHQFPNYSSELNVNALLLGDSALYLCASSLELEGDSPLHFGNGTRLTVT.

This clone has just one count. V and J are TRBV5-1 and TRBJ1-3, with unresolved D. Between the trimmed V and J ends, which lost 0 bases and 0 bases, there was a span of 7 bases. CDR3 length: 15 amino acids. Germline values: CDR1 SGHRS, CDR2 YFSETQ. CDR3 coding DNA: TGCGCCAGCAGCTTGGGACAATTCTCTGGAAACACCATATATTTT. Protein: CASSLGQFSGNTIYF.

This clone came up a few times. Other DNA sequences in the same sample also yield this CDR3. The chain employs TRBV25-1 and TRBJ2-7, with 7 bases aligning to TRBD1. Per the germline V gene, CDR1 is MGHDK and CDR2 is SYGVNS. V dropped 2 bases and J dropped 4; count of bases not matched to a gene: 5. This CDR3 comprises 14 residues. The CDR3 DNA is TGTGCCAGCAGTGAAATTGACAGGGCTTACGAGCAGTACTTC. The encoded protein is CASSEIDRAYEQYF.

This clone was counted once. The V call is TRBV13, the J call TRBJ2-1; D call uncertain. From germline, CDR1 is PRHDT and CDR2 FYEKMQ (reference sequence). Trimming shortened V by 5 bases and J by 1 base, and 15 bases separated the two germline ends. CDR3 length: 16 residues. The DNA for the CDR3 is TGTGCCAGCAGCGCCGACGGGCCCTCGTCCTACAATGAGCAGTTCTTC. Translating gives CASSADGPSSYNEQFF.

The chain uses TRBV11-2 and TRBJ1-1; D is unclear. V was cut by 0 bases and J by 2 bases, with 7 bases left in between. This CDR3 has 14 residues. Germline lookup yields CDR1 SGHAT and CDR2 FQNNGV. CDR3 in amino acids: CASSLDDTNTEAFF. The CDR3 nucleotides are TGTGCCAGCAGCTTAGACGACACCAACACTGAAGCTTTCTTT.

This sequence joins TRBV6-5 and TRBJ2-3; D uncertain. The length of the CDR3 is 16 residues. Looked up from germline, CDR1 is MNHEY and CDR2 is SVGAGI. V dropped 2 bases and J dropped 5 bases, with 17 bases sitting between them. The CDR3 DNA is TGTGCCAGCAGTTACAGGACCTCCCGAGGTGGAGATACGCAGTATTTT. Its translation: CASSYRTSRGGDTQYF.

CDR3 protein: CASSPWRQNPYEQYF. CDR3 DNA: TGCGCCAGCAGCCCCTGGAGGCAGAACCCCTACGAGCAGTACTTC. The rearrangement uses TRBV5-1 and TRBJ2-7; the D gene is possibly TRBD2 (5 bases). Trimming removed 4 bases at V and 2 bases at J, with 16 bases between. The CDR3 loop spans 15 amino acids. Germline V gene lookup returns CDR1 SGHRS and CDR2 YFSETQ.

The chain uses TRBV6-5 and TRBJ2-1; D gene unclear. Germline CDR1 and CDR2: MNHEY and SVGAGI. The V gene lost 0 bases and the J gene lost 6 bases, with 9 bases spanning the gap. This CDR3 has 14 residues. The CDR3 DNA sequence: TGTGCCAGCAGTTACTCGGCGCTTGGCAATGAGCAGTTCTTC. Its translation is CASSYSALGNEQFF.

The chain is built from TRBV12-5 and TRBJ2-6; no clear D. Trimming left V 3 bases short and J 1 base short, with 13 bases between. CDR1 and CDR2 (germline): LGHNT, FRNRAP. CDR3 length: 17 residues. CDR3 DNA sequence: TGTGCTAGTGGTTTTCCCTCCATCGATTCTGGGGCCAACGTCCTGACTTTC. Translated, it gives CASGFPSIDSGANVLTF.

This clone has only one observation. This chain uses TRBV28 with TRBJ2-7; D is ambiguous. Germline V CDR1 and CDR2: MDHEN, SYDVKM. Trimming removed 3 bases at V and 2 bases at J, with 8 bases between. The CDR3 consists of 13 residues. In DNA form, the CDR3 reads TGTGCCAGCAGTTTTAACGGAGCCTACGAGCAGTACTTC. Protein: CASSFNGAYEQYF. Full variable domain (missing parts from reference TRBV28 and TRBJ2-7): DVKVTQSSRYLVKRTGEKVFLECVQDMDHENMFWYRQDPGLGLRLIYFSYDVKMKEKGDIPEGYSVSREKKERFSLILESASTNQTSMYLCASSFNGAYEQYFGPGTRLTVT.

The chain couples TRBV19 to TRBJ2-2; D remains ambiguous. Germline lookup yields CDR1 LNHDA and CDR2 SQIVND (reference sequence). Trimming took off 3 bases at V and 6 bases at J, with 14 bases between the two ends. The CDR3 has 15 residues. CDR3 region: CASSIGSGRAGELFF. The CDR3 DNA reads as TGTGCCAGTAGTATCGGTTCAGGCCGCGCCGGGGAGCTGTTTTTT.

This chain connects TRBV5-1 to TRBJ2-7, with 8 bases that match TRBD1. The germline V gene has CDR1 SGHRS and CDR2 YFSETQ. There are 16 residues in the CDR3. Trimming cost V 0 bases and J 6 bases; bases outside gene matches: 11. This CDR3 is CASSLAWTGRKGEQYF. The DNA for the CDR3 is TGCGCCAGCAGCTTGGCCTGGACAGGGAGGAAGGGCGAGCAGTACTTC.